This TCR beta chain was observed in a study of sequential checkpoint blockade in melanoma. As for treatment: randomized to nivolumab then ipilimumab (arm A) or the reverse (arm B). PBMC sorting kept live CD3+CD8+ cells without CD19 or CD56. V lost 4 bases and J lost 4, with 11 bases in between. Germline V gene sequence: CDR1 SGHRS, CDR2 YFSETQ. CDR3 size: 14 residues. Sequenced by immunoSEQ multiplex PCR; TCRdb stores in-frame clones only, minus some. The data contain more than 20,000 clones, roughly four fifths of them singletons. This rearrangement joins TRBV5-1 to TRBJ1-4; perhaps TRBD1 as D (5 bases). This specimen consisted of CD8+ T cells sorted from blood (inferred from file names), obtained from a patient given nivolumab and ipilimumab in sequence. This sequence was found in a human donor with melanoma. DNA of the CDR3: TGCGCCAGCAGCCGGGGGGGTGATAATGAAAAACTGTTTTTT. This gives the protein CASSRGGDNEKLFF.